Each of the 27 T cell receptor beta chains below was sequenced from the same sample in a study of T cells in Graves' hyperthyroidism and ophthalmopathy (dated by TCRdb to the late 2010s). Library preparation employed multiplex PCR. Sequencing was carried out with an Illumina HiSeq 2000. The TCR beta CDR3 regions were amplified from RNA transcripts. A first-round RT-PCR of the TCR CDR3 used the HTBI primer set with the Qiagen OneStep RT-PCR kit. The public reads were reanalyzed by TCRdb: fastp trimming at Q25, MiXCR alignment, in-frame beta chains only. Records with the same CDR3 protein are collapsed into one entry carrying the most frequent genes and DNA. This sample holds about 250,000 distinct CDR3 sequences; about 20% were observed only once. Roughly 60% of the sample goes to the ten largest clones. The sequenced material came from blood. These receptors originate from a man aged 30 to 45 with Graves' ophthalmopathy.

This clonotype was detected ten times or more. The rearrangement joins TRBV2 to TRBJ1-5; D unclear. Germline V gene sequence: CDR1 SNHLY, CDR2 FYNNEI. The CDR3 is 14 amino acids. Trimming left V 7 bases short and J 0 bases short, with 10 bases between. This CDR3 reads CASNRGNSNQPQHF. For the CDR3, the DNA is TGTGCCAGCAATAGAGGGAATAGCAATCAGCCCCAGCATTTT.

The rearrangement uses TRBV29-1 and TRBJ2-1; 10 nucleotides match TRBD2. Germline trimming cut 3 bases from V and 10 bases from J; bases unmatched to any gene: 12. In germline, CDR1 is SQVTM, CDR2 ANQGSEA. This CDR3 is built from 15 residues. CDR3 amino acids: CSVDRLAGAQAEQFF. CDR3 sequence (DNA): TGCAGCGTTGACCGGCTAGCGGGAGCCCAGGCGGAGCAGTTCTTC.

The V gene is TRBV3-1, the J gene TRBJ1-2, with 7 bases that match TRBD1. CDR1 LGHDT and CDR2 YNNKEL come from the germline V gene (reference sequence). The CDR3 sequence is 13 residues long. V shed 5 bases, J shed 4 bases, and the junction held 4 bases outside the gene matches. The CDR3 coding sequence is TGTGCCAGCAGCAGGGGGCTTGTCTATGGCTACACCTTC. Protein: CASSRGLVYGYTF.

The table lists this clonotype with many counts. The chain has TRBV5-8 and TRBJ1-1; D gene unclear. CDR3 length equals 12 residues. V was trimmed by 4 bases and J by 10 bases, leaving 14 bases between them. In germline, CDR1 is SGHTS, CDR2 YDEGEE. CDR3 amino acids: CASSPYGMGAFF. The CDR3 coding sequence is TGTGCCAGCAGCCCCTACGGGATGGGAGCTTTCTTT.

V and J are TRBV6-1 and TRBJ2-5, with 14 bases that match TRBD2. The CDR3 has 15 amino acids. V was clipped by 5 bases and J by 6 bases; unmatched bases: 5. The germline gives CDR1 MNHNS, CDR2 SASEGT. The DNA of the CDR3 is TGTGCCAGCAGTATGGGACTAGCGGGAGCCAAGACCCAGTACTTC. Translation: CASSMGLAGAKTQYF.

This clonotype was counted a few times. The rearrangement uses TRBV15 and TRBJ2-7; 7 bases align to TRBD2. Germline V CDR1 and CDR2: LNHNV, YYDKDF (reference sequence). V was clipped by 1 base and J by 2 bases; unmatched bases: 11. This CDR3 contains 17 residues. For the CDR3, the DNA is TGTGCCACCAGCAGAGGACTAGCCGACATGCTGGCCTACGAGCAGTACTTC. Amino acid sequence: CATSRGLADMLAYEQYF.

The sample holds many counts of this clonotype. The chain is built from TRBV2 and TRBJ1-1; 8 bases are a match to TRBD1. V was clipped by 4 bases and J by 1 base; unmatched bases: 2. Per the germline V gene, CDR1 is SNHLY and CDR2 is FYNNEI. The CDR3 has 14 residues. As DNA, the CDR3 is TGTGCCAGCAGTGCACAGGGGGAGAACACTGAAGCTTTCTTT. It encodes CASSAQGENTEAFF.

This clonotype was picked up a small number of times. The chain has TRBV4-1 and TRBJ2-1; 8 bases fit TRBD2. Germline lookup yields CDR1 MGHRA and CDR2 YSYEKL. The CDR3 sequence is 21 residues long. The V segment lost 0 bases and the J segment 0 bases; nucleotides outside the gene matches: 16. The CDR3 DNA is TGCGCCAGCAGCCAAGACGGGGGCACTAGCGGCGAAATAAGCTCCTACAATGAGCAGTTCTTC. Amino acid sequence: CASSQDGGTSGEISSYNEQFF.

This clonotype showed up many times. CDR3 nucleotides: TGTGCCAGCAGCCCAGGCCGGGAGGCAGATACGCAGTATTTT. This codes for CASSPGREADTQYF. The chain has TRBV11-2 and TRBJ2-3, with 7 bases fitting TRBD2. CDR1 and CDR2 (germline): SGHAT, FQNNGV. This CDR3 comprises 14 residues. With 5 bases clipped from V and 4 bases from J, the junction kept 6 bases outside the gene matches. Based on the CDR3 plus reference TRBV11-2 and TRBJ2-3, the full variable domain is EAGVAQSPRYKIIEKRQSVAFWCNPISGHATLYWYQQILGQGPKLLIQFQNNGVVDDSQLPKDRFSAERLKGVDSTLKIQPAKLEDSAVYLCASSPGREADTQYFGPGTRLTVL.

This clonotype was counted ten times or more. The DNA of the CDR3 is TGCAGTGCTCGGGACCCCGGGGGACTAGCACTTTCCAATGAGCAGTTCTTC. This gives the protein CSARDPGGLALSNEQFF. This rearrangement joins TRBV20-1 to TRBJ2-1; 9 bases align to TRBD2. This CDR3 region has 17 residues. V was clipped by 5 bases and J by 6 bases; unmatched bases: 17. Germline CDR1 DFQATT, CDR2 SNEGSKA (reference sequence).

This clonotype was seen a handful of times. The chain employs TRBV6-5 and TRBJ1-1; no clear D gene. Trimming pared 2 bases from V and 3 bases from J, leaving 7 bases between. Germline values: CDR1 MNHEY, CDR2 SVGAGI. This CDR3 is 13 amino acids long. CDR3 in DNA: TGTGCCAGCAGTTACCTATCACACACTGAAGCTTTCTTT. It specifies CASSYLSHTEAFF.

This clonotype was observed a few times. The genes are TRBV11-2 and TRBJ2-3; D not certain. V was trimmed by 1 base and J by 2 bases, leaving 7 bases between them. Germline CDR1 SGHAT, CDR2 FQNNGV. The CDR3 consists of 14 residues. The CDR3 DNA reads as TGTGCCAGCAGCTTAGGGTTTTACACAGATACGCAGTATTTT. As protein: CASSLGFYTDTQYF. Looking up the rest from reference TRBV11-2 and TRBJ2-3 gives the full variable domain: EAGVAQSPRYKIIEKRQSVAFWCNPISGHATLYWYQQILGQGPKLLIQFQNNGVVDDSQLPKDRFSAERLKGVDSTLKIQPAKLEDSAVYLCASSLGFYTDTQYFGPGTRLTVL.

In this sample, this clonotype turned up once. CDR3 bases: TGTGCCAGCAATCTCGCAGCGGGTACAGAATTTGAAGACCTTGGGCCCCAGCATTTT. Translated: CASNLAAGTEFEDLGPQHF. V and J are TRBV28 and TRBJ1-5; no clear D gene. CDR1 and CDR2 (germline): MDHEN, SYDVKM. CDR3 length: 19 residues. Trimming removed 7 bases at V and 9 bases at J, with 34 bases between.

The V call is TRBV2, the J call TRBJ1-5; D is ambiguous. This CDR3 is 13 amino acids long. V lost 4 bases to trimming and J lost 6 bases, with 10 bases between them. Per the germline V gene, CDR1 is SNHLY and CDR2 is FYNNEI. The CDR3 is CASSGTWGQPQHF. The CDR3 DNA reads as TGTGCCAGCAGTGGCACCTGGGGTCAGCCCCAGCATTTT.

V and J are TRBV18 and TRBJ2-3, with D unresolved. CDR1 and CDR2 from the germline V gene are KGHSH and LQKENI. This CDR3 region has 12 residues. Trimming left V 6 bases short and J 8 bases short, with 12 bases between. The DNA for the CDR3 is TGTGCCAGCTCTAACGCTGGCTCTACGCAGTATTTT. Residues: CASSNAGSTQYF. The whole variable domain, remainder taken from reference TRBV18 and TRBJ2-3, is NAGVMQNPRHLVRRRGQEARLRCSPMKGHSHVYWYRQLPEEGLKFMVYLQKENIIDESGMPKERFSAEFPKEGPSILRIQQVVRGDSAAYFCASSNAGSTQYFGPGTRLTVL.

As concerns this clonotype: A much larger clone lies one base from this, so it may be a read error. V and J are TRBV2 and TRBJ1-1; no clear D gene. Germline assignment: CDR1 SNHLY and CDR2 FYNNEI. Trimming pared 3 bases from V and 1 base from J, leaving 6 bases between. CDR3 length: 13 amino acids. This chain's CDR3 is CASSEAENTEAFF. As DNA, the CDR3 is TGTGCCAGCAGTGAGGCAGAGAACACTGAAGCTTTCTTT. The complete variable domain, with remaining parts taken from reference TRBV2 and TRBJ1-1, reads EPEVTQTPSHQVTQMGQEVILRCVPISNHLYFYWYRQILGQKVEFLVSFYNNEISEKSEIFDDQFSVERPDGSNFTLKIRSTKLEDSAMYFCASSEAENTEAFFGQGTRLTVV.

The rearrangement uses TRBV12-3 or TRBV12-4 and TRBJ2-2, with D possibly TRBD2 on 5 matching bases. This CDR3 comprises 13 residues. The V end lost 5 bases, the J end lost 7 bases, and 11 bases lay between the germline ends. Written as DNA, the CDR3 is TGTGCCAGCAGTAGCGGCCTGGTCGGGGAGCTGTTTTTT. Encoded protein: CASSSGLVGELFF.

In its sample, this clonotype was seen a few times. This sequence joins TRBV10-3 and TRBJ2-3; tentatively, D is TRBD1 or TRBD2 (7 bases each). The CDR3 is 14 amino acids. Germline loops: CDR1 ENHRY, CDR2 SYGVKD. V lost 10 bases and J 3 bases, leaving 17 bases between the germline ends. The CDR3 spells CATAGGGATDTQYF. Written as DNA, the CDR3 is TGTGCCACCGCAGGGGGGGGCGCGACAGATACGCAGTATTTT.

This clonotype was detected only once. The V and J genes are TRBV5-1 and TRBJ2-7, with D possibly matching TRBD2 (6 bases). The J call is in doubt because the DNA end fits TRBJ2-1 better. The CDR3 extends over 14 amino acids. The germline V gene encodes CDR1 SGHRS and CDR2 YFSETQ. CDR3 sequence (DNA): TGCGCCAGCAGCTTGGCGGGAGTGGGCTACGAGCAGTTCTTC. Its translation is CASSLAGVGYEQFF.

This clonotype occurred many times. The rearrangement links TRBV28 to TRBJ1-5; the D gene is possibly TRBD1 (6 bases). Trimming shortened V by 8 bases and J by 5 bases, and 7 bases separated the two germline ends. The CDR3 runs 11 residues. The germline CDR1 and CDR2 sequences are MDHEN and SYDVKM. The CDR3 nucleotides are TGTGCCAGCGCAGGGGATCAGCCCCAGCATTTT. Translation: CASAGDQPQHF.

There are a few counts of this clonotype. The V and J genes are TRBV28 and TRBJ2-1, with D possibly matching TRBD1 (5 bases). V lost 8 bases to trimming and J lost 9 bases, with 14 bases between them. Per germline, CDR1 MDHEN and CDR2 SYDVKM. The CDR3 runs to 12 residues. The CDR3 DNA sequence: TGTGCCAGCCGCGAAGGGGTTGGTGAGCAGTTCTTC. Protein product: CASREGVGEQFF. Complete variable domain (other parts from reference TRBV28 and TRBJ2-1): DVKVTQSSRYLVKRTGEKVFLECVQDMDHENMFWYRQDPGLGLRLIYFSYDVKMKEKGDIPEGYSVSREKKERFSLILESASTNQTSMYLCASREGVGEQFFGPGTRLTVL.

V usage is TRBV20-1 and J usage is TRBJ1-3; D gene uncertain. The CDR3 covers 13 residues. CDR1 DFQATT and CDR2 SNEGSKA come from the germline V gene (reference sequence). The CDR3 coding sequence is TGCAGCGCCGGACCGAGCTCTGGAAACACCATATATTTT. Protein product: CSAGPSSGNTIYF.

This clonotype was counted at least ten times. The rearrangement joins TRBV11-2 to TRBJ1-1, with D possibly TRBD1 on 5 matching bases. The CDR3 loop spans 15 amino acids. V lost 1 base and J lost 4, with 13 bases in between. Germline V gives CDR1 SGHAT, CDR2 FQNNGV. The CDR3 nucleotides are TGTGCCAGCAGCTTAGCCCAGGGCGGGGGCACTGAAGCTTTCTTT. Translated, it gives CASSLAQGGGTEAFF.

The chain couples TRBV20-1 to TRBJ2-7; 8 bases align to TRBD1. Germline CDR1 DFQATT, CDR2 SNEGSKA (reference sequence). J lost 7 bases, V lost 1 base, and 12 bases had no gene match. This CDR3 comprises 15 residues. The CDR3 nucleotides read TGCAGTGCTAGAGTACCCTGGCAGGGGGCATGGGAGCAGTACTTC. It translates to CSARVPWQGAWEQYF.

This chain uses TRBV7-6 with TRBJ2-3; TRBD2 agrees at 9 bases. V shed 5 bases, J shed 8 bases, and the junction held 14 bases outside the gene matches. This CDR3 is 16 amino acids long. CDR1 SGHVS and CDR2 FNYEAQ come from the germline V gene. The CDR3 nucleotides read TGTGCCAGCAGCCCCCAGACTAGCGGTCTATGGGGTACGCAGTATTTT. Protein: CASSPQTSGLWGTQYF. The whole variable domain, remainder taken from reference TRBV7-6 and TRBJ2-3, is GAGVSQSPRYKVTKRGQDVALRCDPISGHVSLYWYRQALGQGPEFLTYFNYEAQQDKSGLPNDRFSAERPEGSISTLTIQRTEQRDSAMYRCASSPQTSGLWGTQYFGPGTRLTVL.

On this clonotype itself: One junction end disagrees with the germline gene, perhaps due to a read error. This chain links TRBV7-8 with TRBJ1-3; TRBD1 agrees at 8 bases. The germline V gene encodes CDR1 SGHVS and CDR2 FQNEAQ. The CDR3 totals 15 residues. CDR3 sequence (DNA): TGTGCCAGCAGCGCCCGACAGGGGAGAGGAAACATCATATATTTT. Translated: CASSARQGRGNIIYF.

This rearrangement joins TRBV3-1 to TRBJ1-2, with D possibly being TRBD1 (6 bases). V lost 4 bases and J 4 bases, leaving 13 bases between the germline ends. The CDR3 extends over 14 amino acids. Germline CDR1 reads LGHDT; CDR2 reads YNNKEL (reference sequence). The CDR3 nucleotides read TGTGCCAGCAGCCCCCTGGGGGACACCTATGGCTACACCTTC. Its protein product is CASSPLGDTYGYTF.